Here is one TCR beta chain with its context. This clone has just one count. Its antigen specificity is not known. Base qualities are not recorded, but no much larger clone differs from it by a single base. This specimen comes from a study of cytomegalovirus exposure and HLA in healthy donors (dated by TCRdb to between 2016 and 2019). At the level of the whole study: The roughly 670 repertoires of the first cohort and the 95 to 150 validation repertoires were produced on the same platform, according to a later analysis. The study was designed to test whether signatures of past pathogen exposure could be identified by cataloging public T cell receptors. In addition to the first cohort of hundreds of subjects, a separate validation cohort of 120 different subjects was used. To predict cytomegalovirus infection status, the study brought together high-throughput TCR immunosequencing, statistical association of individual TCRs with disease status, and machine learning. The paper as a whole reports these results and caveats: In both the original and validation cohorts, the classifier was reported to diagnose cytomegalovirus status with high specificity and sensitivity. Across donors, most TCR sequences were observed very rarely, whereas some public TCRs were present in many individuals. The authors suggested that the approach could potentially be extended to other disease states and immunological phenotypes. A later analysis had no HLA typing for the validation cohort, so co-occurrence there was scored across all 130 or so repertoires. In the study, approximately 150 TCR beta chains were listed as associated with cytomegalovirus. A later analysis found that TCRs clustered in the first cohort also tended to co-occur in the 120 validation repertoires, with roughly 95% of cluster scores above 0. In vitro tests confirmed that a few of the cytomegalovirus-associated TCR beta chains recognize cytomegalovirus antigens.

The CDR1 and CDR2 encoded by the germline V gene are MGHRA and YSYEKL. V loses 3 bases at its end and J loses 2 bases; junction bases beyond the gene matches: 2. From the cysteine through the phenylalanine, the CDR3 covers 16 amino acids. Only the CDR3 DNA is retained, 48 bases long and in frame from the first base. Library method: the immunoSEQ multiplex PCR assay. The study's processing was this. A statistical classification framework was developed to diagnose cytomegalovirus status using the catalog of TCR beta chain sequences. TCRdb holds this immuneACCESS table with in-frame rearrangements only. Some clones are missing; in checked studies, unresolved V genes explain under half, and the rest has no known cause. D and trimming come from the DNA, and the V and J calls and clone size come from that table. The sample has about 140,000 clones on record, 85% to 90% of them singletons. The ten largest clones capture approximately 7.5% of the sample.

The donors were included in the validation cohort of approximately 130 subjects, a group kept apart from the approximately 700-subject first cohort. The source is a woman aged 18-30 years in good health and CMV-seropositive. Sequencing was carried out using PBMCs. The rearranged segments are TRBV4-1 and TRBJ2-1, and 12 junctional nucleotides match TRBD2. The DNA reads as follows: TGCGCCAGCAGCCAGACTAGCGGGAGCCCCTACAATGAGCAGTTCTTC. This translates into CASSQTSGSPYNEQFF.